This is a list of T cell receptor beta chains from one sample in a study of blood T cell repertoires in COVID-19. Repertoires were generated with immunoSEQ multiplex PCR, while TCRdb's copy carries only in-frame clones and drops some. The sample holds 200,000 to 250,000 clones; 65% to 85% are singletons and the top ten take under 3.5%. Material: PBMCs or T cells enriched from blood (not recorded which). The origin of the receptors is a woman aged 60 to 75 who had recovered from COVID-19. The CDR3 runs from the conserved cysteine through the conserved F or W. The D gene is left open where the match is weak. Some rows mark clone size as missing; the rest say once, few, many or name a class of expanded clone.

V	J	D	size	CDR3	DNA
TRBV7-2	TRBJ1-4	-	-	CASSPGVEKLFF	TGTGCCAGCAGTCCAGGGGTTGAAAAACTGTTTTTT
TRBV19	TRBJ2-1	TRBD1	-	CASSTRGQGYNEQFF	TGTGCCAGTAGTACGCGGGGACAGGGCTACAATGAGCAGTTCTTC
TRBV2	TRBJ1-1	-	few	CASRDGGFGNTEAFF	TGTGCCAGCAGGGACGGGGGTTTTGGGAACACTGAAGCTTTCTTT
TRBV5-1	TRBJ2-5	-	-	CASGYRVGETQYF	TGCGCCAGCGGATACAGGGTGGGGGAGACCCAGTACTTC
TRBV5-1	TRBJ2-1	-	-	CASSVDSYNEQFF	TGCGCCAGCAGCGTGGACAGTTACAATGAGCAGTTCTTC
TRBV29-1	TRBJ1-2	-	once	CSVGRPQDYGYTF	TGCAGCGTTGGCAGGCCCCAGGACTATGGCTACACCTTC
TRBV7-2	TRBJ1-1	-	-	CASSLVGGLNTEAFF	TGTGCCAGCAGCTTAGTGGGGGGGCTGAACACTGAAGCTTTCTTT
TRBV21-1	TRBJ1-5	-	few	CASNFRGGSAAHQPQHF	TGTGCCAGCAACTTCCGGGGTGGATCTGCGGCCCATCAGCCCCAGCATTTT
TRBV9	TRBJ1-6	TRBD1	-	CASSVGTGGYYNSPLHF	TGTGCCAGCAGCGTAGGGACAGGGGGCTACTATAATTCACCCCTCCACTTT
TRBV7-2	TRBJ2-2	-	-	CASSLVAGETGELFF	TGTGCCAGCAGCTTAGTAGCAGGGGAAACCGGGGAGCTGTTTTTT
TRBV2	TRBJ1-6	-	-	CASWRERNSPLHF	TGTGCCAGCTGGAGGGAGAGGAATTCACCCCTCCACTTT
TRBV10-3	TRBJ1-2	TRBD1	-	CAIRDIQGSYGYTF	TGTGCCATCAGGGATATACAGGGGTCATATGGCTACACCTTC
TRBV19	TRBJ1-1	-	-	CASSIIRDSEAFF	TGTGCCAGTAGTATAATAAGGGACTCTGAAGCTTTCTTT
TRBV29-1	TRBJ2-6	-	-	CSVEITGGANVLTF	TGCAGCGTTGAAATAACGGGAGGGGCCAACGTCCTGACTTTC
TRBV18	TRBJ1-1	-	-	CASSPLTENTEAFF	TGTGCCAGCTCGCCCCTTACAGAGAACACTGAAGCTTTCTTT
TRBV7-2	TRBJ1-2	-	-	CASSLGKGLAYGYTF	TGTGCCAGCAGCTTAGGAAAGGGGCTGGCCTATGGCTACACCTTC
TRBV4-1	TRBJ2-3	-	-	CASSQTSGPQRTDTQYF	TGCGCCAGCAGCCAAACAAGCGGGCCTCAAAGGACAGATACGCAGTATTTT
TRBV2	TRBJ1-6	-	-	CASSGTVSSYNSPLHF	TGTGCCAGCAGTGGGACAGTCAGCTCCTATAATTCACCCCTCCACTTT
TRBV24-1	TRBJ1-5	-	-	CATSDPQMVGNQPQHF	TGTGCCACCAGTGATCCTCAGATGGTGGGCAATCAGCCCCAGCATTTT
TRBV19	TRBJ1-5	TRBD1	-	CASSMKAQGVSNQPQHF	TGTGCCAGTAGTATGAAAGCGCAGGGGGTTAGCAATCAGCCCCAGCATTTT
TRBV27	TRBJ2-2	TRBD2	-	CASSIAGHYTGELFF	TGTGCCAGCAGTATAGCGGGACACTACACCGGGGAGCTGTTTTTT